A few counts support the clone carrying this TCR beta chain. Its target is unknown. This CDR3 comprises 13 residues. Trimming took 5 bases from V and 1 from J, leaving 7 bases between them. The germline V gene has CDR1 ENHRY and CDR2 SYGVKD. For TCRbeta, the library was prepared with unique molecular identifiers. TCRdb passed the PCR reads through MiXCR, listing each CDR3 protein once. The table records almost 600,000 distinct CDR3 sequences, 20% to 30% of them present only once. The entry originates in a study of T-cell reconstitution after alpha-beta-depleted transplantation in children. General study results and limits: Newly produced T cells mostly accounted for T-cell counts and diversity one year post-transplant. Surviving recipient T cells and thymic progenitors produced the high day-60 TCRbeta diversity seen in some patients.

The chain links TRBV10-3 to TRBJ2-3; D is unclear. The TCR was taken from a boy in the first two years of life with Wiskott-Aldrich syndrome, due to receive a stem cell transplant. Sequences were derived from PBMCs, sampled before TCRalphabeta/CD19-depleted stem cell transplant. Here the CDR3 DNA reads TGTGCCATCAGTCCCTCTGGCACAGATACGCAGTATTTT. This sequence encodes CAISPSGTDTQYF.